The clone carrying this T cell receptor (beta chain) was observed once. The data were obtained in a study of blood T cell repertoires in COVID-19. V lost 0 bases and J 5 bases, leaving 19 bases between the germline ends. The CDR3 covers 17 residues. Germline V gene lookup returns CDR1 LGHDT and CDR2 YNNKEL (reference sequence). Sequenced by immunoSEQ multiplex PCR; TCRdb stores in-frame clones only, minus some. The sample lists more than 150,000 clones, roughly 79% occurring once. The chain carries TRBV3-1 (or the pseudogene TRBV3-2) and TRBJ1-1; D is uncertain. This receptor was obtained from a woman in her 70s with acute or convalescent COVID-19. Sequenced input: peripheral blood. CDR3 bases: TGTGCCAGCAGCCAAGATCGGGGTGTAGGAGAAAAGACTGAAGCTTTCTTT. Translating it yields CASSQDRGVGEKTEAFF.